The 17 T cell receptor beta chains below come from one sample, sequenced in a study of T cells expressing NK-cell markers. Using the 5' RACE reads, TCRdb records one entry per CDR3 protein without DNA. The sample table includes 550,000 to 600,000 distinct CDR3 sequences. Sequences were obtained from blood T cells: a sorted CD56 or NKG2C T cell subset, CD4+ or CD8+ T cells, or bulk PBMC T cells (not recorded which). These receptors came from a man between 18 and 35 years old in good health.

The chain recombines TRBV4-3 with TRBJ2-3; TCRdb indicates TRBD2, and absent DNA this call remains unverified. The CDR3 covers 17 residues. In germline, CDR1 is LGHNA, CDR2 YSLEER. CDR3 protein: CASSQGGAGGPTDTQYF.

The chain is built from TRBV10-2 and TRBJ2-7. This CDR3 has 13 amino acids. Germline CDR1 and CDR2: WSHSY and SAAADI. CDR3 residues: CASSDGSAYEQYF.

The chain combines TRBV20-1 with TRBJ1-1; TCRdb picks TRBD1, but there is no DNA to check that call. This CDR3 region has 15 residues. Germline lookup yields CDR1 DFQATT and CDR2 SNEGSKA (reference sequence). Here the CDR3 reads CSAIPRGRRNTEAFF.

The chain employs TRBV5-6 and TRBJ2-5; no DNA is available, so the TRBD1 call from TCRdb remains unchecked. The CDR3 spans 16 residues. The germline V gene has CDR1 SGHDT and CDR2 YYEEEE. CDR3 region: CASSHKQGRAGETQYF.

CDR3 sequence reads: CATRSGTEAFF. The gene calls are TRBV6-5 and TRBJ1-1; TCRdb returns TRBD1, unconfirmable since there is no DNA. This CDR3 has 11 residues. Germline loops: CDR1 MNHEY, CDR2 SVGAGI.

V is TRBV7-9 and J is TRBJ2-1; lacking DNA, the TRBD2 call made by TCRdb goes unchecked. The CDR3 loop spans 14 amino acids. The germline V gene has CDR1 SEHNR and CDR2 FQNEAQ (reference sequence). This chain's CDR3 is CASSTGLGSNEQFF.

The chain recombines TRBV28 with TRBJ1-5; absent DNA, TCRdb's TRBD1 call cannot be checked. CDR1 MDHEN and CDR2 SYDVKM come from the germline V gene. The length of the CDR3 is 14 residues. CDR3 amino acids: CASSSGQGDQPQHF. Combining the CDR3 with reference TRBV28 and TRBJ1-5 gives the whole variable domain DVKVTQSSRYLVKRTGEKVFLECVQDMDHENMFWYRQDPGLGLRLIYFSYDVKMKEKGDIPEGYSVSREKKERFSLILESASTNQTSMYLCASSSGQGDQPQHFGDGTRLSIL.

This chain uses TRBV6-5 with TRBJ2-5. Germline V gene sequence: CDR1 MNHEY, CDR2 SVGAGI. The CDR3 loop spans 15 amino acids. CDR3 region: CASSYLQSYQETQYF.

The rearrangement joins TRBV3-1 to TRBJ2-3; TCRdb calls TRBD2, which cannot be checked without DNA. Germline CDR1 LGHDT, CDR2 YNNKEL (reference sequence). CDR3 length: 15 amino acids. CDR3 in amino acids: CASSQDKDWEDTQYF.

The genes are TRBV6-2 or TRBV6-3 and TRBJ1-2; checking the TCRdb D call of TRBD1 is not possible without DNA. CDR3 length equals 14 residues. Germline CDR1 and CDR2: MNHEY and SVGEGT. The CDR3 loop reads CASSYGLDGGGYTF.

This chain connects TRBV19 to TRBJ2-7; TCRdb indicates TRBD1, and absent DNA this call remains unverified. CDR3 length: 13 amino acids. Germline CDR1 reads LNHDA; CDR2 reads SQIVND (reference sequence). CDR3 sequence reads: CASRGTEAYEQYF.

CDR3 residues: CASSQTSGLQETQYF. The chain couples TRBV5-1 to TRBJ2-5; TCRdb's assignment of TRBD2 cannot be checked, as there is no DNA. There are 15 residues in the CDR3. Germline CDR1 SGHRS, CDR2 YFSETQ.

The chain carries TRBV7-9 and TRBJ2-1; no DNA is available, so the TRBD2 call from TCRdb remains unchecked. From germline, CDR1 is SEHNR and CDR2 FQNEAQ (reference sequence). CDR3 length: 16 residues. CDR3 loop: CASSPIAGGRDNEQFF.

The gene calls are TRBV7-2 and TRBJ2-5; TCRdb names TRBD2, which stays unverified in the absence of DNA. The CDR3 consists of 17 residues. CDR1 is SGHTA and CDR2 is FQGNSA in the germline V gene. This chain's CDR3 is CASSLGLAGGSQETQYF.

The J gene is TRBJ2-4, the V gene TRBV9; TCRdb selects TRBD1, and the lack of DNA leaves this call unchecked. This CDR3 contains 15 residues. Germline CDR1 and CDR2: SGDLS and YYNGEE. CDR3: CASSGTGTVENIQYF. The full variable domain, rest sourced from reference TRBV9 and TRBJ2-4, is DSGVTQTPKHLITATGQRVTLRCSPRSGDLSVYWYQQSLDQGLQFLIQYYNGEERAKGNILERFSAQQFPDLHSELNLSSLELGDSALYFCASSGTGTVENIQYFGAGTRLSVL.

This sequence joins TRBV5-1 and TRBJ1-4. The CDR3 runs to 16 residues. Looked up from germline, CDR1 is SGHRS and CDR2 is YFSETQ. CDR3 sequence reads: CASSLVQSATNEKLFF. The complete variable domain, with remaining parts taken from reference TRBV5-1 and TRBJ1-4, reads KAGVTQTPRYLIKTRGQQVTLSCSPISGHRSVSWYQQTPGQGLQFLFEYFSETQRNKGNFPGRFSGRQFSNSRSEMNVSTLELGDSALYLCASSLVQSATNEKLFFGSGTQLSVL.

V gene TRBV7-9 combines with J gene TRBJ1-5; TCRdb picks TRBD1, but there is no DNA to check that call. The CDR3 runs to 15 residues. Germline V gene lookup returns CDR1 SEHNR and CDR2 FQNEAQ (reference sequence). CDR3 loop: CASSSDRGPNQPQHF.